This T cell receptor (beta chain) was sequenced in a study of blood T cell repertoires in COVID-19. On the study more broadly: Sites in the United States, Italy and Spain provided acute and convalescent COVID-19 samples. Sources were T cells, B-cell-depleted T cells, or PBMCs; the material itself was cDNA or gDNA.

V was pared by 2 bases and J by 2 bases, with 4 bases of the junction left unmatched. CDR3 size: 15 residues. CDR1 is MNHNY and CDR2 is SVGAGI in the germline V gene (reference sequence). Per the original data handling: Counts of nucleated cells, estimated from reference gene primer amplification, were obtained. Sequencing used immunoSEQ multiplex PCR; TCRdb keeps in-frame clones, though not all of them. V and J calls plus clone size are reproduced from that table; the DNA served to infer D and trimming. Altogether about 360,000 clones are present, about 87% being singletons, with the ten largest covering about 3%.

J is TRBJ2-3 and V is TRBV6-6; 7 bases fit TRBD1. The sequence derives from a human donor in a cohort sampled during active COVID-19. Sequencing was carried out using peripheral blood. CDR3 nucleotide sequence: TGTGCCAGCAGTTACCCGACAGGGCCCACAGATACGCAGTATTTT. Protein sequence: CASSYPTGPTDTQYF.